This entry is about one T cell receptor (beta chain). Antigen: not known. These data are taken from a study of cytomegalovirus exposure and HLA in healthy donors. Both 60 Vbeta primers and 13 Jbeta primers went into the PCR. TCRdb's table, derived via immunoSEQ multiplex PCR, lists solely in-frame clones and lacks some. The sample yields 150,000 or so clones, over 75% seen once. Overall study results and limits: The HLA-A and HLA-B alleles of most subjects were reportedly predicted accurately from TCR beta sequences. Overall, approximately 150 TCR beta chains were annotated as cytomegalovirus-associated.

This CDR3 contains 14 residues. The junction had 4 bases not matched to a gene; V was cut back by 5 bases and J by 1 base. CDR1 is SGHVS, CDR2 FNYEAQ, per germline. The source material was PBMCs. This receptor was identified in a man in his fifties or sixties in good health and CMV-seronegative. This chain uses TRBV7-6 with TRBJ1-1, with 7 bases aligning to TRBD1. The CDR3 spells CASSTYRGNTEAFF. The CDR3 DNA reads as TGTGCCAGCAGCACGTACAGGGGGAACACTGAAGCTTTCTTT.